The clone carrying this T cell receptor beta chain was seen a handful of times. Its antigen is undetermined. Control samples were healthy donors' buffy coats. Using immunoSEQ multiplex PCR, the repertoire was profiled, and TCRdb retains in-frame clones only, with some absent. The sample records more than 30,000 clones, 76% being singletons. The sample originates from a study of STAT5B mutations in CD4+ large granular lymphocyte leukemia. Findings and limits, study-wide: Top patient clones used TRBV06 genes more often: 8/27 versus 2/35 in controls.

Per germline, CDR1 SQVTM and CDR2 ANQGSEA. V lost 1 base to trimming and J lost 8 bases, with 5 bases between them. The CDR3 contains 11 residues. The sequence was obtained from a human donor in good health. The V and J genes are TRBV29-1 and TRBJ1-4; D uncertain. The sample taken for sequencing was CD4+ T cells from blood buffy coats. The CDR3 protein is CSVEVREKLFF. CDR3 sequence (DNA): TGCAGCGTTGAAGTAAGGGAAAAACTGTTTTTT.